The clone carrying this T cell receptor beta chain occurred many times. Its cognate antigen is unknown. Attachment of unique molecular identifiers to individual cDNA molecules was performed. In TCRdb, the 5' RACE reads were re-called with MiXCR into one record per CDR3 protein. Of tens of thousands of distinct CDR3 sequences detected, over 3.5% appear once; the ten largest clones hold about a tenth. Trimming cost V 8 bases and J 3 bases, with 14 bases left between them. The CDR3 totals 14 residues. Germline loops: CDR1 LGHNA, CDR2 YNFKEQ. This sample is part of a study of early T cells in non-severe SARS-CoV-2 infection. At the level of the study: The study sequenced bulk RNA from unsorted whole blood, with chains unpaired.

Overall study findings and caveats: Sequences matched to VDJdb favored anti-spike CD8 responses, while private and CD4 specificities were missed.

This receptor was identified in an adult who was a healthcare worker with PCR-confirmed SARS-CoV-2 infection or an uninfected control (not recorded which). The source material was whole blood. The chain has TRBV4-2 and TRBJ2-1; D not certain. The CDR3 nucleotides are TGTGCCAGCGCGCCGGATAGCCTCTACAATGAGCAGTTCTTC. It yields the protein CASAPDSLYNEQFF.